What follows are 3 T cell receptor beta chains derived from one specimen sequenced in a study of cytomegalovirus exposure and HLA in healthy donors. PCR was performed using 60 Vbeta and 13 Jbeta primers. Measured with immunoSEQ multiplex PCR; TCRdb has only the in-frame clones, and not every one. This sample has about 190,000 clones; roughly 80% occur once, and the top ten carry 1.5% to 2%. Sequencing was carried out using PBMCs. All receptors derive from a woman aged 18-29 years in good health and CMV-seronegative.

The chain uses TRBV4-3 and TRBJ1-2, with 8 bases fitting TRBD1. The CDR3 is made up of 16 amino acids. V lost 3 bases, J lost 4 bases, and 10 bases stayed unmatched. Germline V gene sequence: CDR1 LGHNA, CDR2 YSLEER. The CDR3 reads CASSHVFNTGGYGYTF. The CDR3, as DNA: TGCGCCAGCAGCCACGTCTTTAATACAGGGGGCTATGGCTACACCTTC.

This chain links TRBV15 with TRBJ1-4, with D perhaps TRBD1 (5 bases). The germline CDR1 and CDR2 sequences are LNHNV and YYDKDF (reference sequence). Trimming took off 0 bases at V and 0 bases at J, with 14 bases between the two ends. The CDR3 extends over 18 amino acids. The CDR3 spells CATSRDSGSLTTNEKLFF. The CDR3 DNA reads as TGTGCCACCAGCAGAGATTCAGGGTCTCTTACAACTAATGAAAAACTGTTTTTT.

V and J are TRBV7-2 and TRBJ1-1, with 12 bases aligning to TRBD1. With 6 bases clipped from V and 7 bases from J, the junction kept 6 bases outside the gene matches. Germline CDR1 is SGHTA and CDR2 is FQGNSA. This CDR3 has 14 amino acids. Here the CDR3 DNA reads TGTGCCAGCAGTTGGGACAGGGGGCCCGTTGAAGCTTTCTTT. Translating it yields CASSWDRGPVEAFF.